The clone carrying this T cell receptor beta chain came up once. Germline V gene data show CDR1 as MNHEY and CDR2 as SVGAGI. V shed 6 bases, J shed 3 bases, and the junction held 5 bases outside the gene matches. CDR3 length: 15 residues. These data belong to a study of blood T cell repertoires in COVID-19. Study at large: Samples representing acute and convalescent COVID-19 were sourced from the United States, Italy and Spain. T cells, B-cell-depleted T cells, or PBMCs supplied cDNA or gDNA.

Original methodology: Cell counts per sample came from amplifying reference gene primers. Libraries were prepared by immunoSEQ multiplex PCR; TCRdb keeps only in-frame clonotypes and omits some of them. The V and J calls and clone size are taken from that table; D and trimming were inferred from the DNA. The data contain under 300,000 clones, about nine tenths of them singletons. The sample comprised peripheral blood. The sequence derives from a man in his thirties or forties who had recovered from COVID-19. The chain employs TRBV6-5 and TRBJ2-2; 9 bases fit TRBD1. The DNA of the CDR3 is TGTGCCAGCAGAAGGACAGGGGTCTACACCGGGGAGCTGTTTTTT. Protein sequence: CASRRTGVYTGELFF.